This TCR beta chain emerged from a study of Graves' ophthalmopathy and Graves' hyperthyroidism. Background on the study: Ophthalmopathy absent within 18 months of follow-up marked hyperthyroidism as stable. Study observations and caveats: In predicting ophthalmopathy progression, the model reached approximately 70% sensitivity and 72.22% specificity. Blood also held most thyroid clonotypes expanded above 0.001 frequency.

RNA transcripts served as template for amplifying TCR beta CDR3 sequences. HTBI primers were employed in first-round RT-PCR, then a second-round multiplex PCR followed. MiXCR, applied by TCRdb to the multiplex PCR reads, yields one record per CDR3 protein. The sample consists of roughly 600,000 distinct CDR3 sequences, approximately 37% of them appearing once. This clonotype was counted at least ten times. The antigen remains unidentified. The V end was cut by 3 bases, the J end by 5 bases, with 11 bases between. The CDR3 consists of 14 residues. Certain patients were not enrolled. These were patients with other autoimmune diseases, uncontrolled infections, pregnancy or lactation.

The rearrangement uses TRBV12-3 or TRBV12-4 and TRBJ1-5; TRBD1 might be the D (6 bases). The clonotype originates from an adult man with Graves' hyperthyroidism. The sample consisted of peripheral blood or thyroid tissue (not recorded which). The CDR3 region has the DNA TGTGCCAGCAGTTTTTCAGGGGTAGATCAGCCCCAGCATTTT. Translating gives CASSFSGVDQPQHF.